The present T cell receptor (beta chain) was sequenced within a study of CD8 T cells in ankylosing spondylitis. TCRdb processed the 5' RACE reads anew with MiXCR; each CDR3 protein has one entry. The sample holds 200,000 to 300,000 distinct CDR3 sequences, more than 9% seen once. Looked up from germline, CDR1 is SGHDT and CDR2 is YYEEEE. The CDR3 is 13 amino acids. This clonotype was seen once. The antigen is not known. A much bigger clone sits one base away, suggesting this may be a read error. Findings and caveats of the study: Ankylosing spondylitis blood seemed to carry a telltale TCR beta motif made of under ten highly homologous variants.

This receptor was obtained from a male donor with ankylosing spondylitis or in good health (not recorded which). The sample consisted of blood, either unsorted or a sorted T cell fraction (not recorded which). The chain is built from TRBV5-6 and TRBJ2-7; maybe TRBD1 (6 bases). CDR3 amino acids: CASSFRTAYGQYF. The CDR3 nucleotides are TGTGCCAGCAGCTTTCGGACAGCCTACGGGCAGTACTTC.